The rows below give T cell receptor beta chains drawn from one sample of a study of OX40 agonist ivuxolimab in advanced cancers. Assay used: immunoSEQ multiplex PCR; TCRdb lists only in-frame clones, some missing. The sample has 65,000 to 70,000 clones, nearly 90% seen once; the top ten hold over 9.5%. The sample was CD4+ or CD8+ T cells sorted from blood, taken in a trial of the OX40 agonist ivuxolimab. These receptors originate from an adult with an advanced solid tumor such as melanoma, head and neck, liver or kidney cancer. Both conserved end residues are part of each CDR3. Fields, in order: V gene, J gene, clone size, D gene, CDR3 protein, CDR3 DNA. D genes are given only for firm matches. The size field is filled for only some rows; it gives once, few, many or a size class.

V: TRBV5-1; J: TRBJ2-7; size: once; D: TRBD2; CDR3: CASSPLAGVDEQYF; DNA: TGCGCCAGCAGCCCACTAGCGGGAGTTGACGAGCAGTACTTC
V: TRBV28; J: TRBJ1-2; size: -; D: TRBD1; CDR3: CASKTGGFYGYTF; DNA: TGTGCCAGTAAGACAGGGGGCTTCTATGGCTACACCTTC
V: TRBV5-1; J: TRBJ1-2; size: -; D: TRBD1; CDR3: CASSPGQARGYGYTF; DNA: TGCGCCAGCAGCCCTGGACAGGCCAGGGGCTATGGCTACACCTTC
V: TRBV9; J: TRBJ2-5; size: -; D: -; CDR3: CASSVGAQETQYF; DNA: TGTGCCAGCAGCGTCGGCGCCCAAGAGACCCAGTACTTC
V: TRBV28; J: TRBJ2-7; size: -; D: -; CDR3: CASSFAPSKVQYF; DNA: TGTGCCAGCAGTTTCGCGCCATCTAAGGTGCAGTACTTC
V: TRBV7-9; J: TRBJ1-2; size: -; D: -; CDR3: CASSQGGAVGNYGYTF; DNA: TGTGCCAGCAGCCAAGGGGGGGCAGTCGGGAACTATGGCTACACCTTC
V: TRBV6-5; J: TRBJ1-3; size: -; D: -; CDR3: CASSYGVNSGNTIYF; DNA: TGTGCCAGCAGTTACGGAGTGAACTCTGGAAACACCATATATTTT
V: TRBV5-1; J: TRBJ2-2; size: -; D: -; CDR3: CASGIGSGPPTGELFF; DNA: TGCGCCAGCGGGATTGGAAGCGGCCCCCCCACCGGGGAGCTGTTTTTT
V: TRBV7-3; J: TRBJ2-5; size: once; D: -; CDR3: CASSQNPGRGLQETQYF; DNA: TGTGCCAGCAGCCAAAACCCGGGCAGAGGGTTGCAAGAGACCCAGTACTTC
V: TRBV28; J: TRBJ2-7; size: -; D: TRBD1; CDR3: CASSFGDRDYEQYF; DNA: TGTGCCAGCAGTTTTGGGGACAGGGACTACGAGCAGTACTTC
V: TRBV29-1; J: TRBJ2-2; size: -; D: -; CDR3: CSVEATGELFF; DNA: TGCAGCGTTGAAGCCACCGGGGAGCTGTTTTTT
V: TRBV7-9; J: TRBJ1-4; size: -; D: -; CDR3: CASSPGQFNEKLFF; DNA: TGTGCCAGCAGCCCAGGACAGTTTAATGAAAAACTGTTTTTT
V: TRBV28; J: TRBJ2-2; size: -; D: -; CDR3: CASSQGYFNTGELFF; DNA: TGTGCCAGCAGCCAGGGGTACTTTAATACCGGGGAGCTGTTTTTT
V: TRBV28; J: TRBJ1-4; size: -; D: -; CDR3: CASNPGRFNEKLFF; DNA: TGTGCCAGCAATCCGGGACGGTTTAATGAAAAACTGTTTTTT
V: TRBV11-2; J: TRBJ2-6; size: -; D: -; CDR3: CASSLGAGANVLTF; DNA: TGTGCCAGCAGCTTAGGGGCTGGGGCCAACGTCCTGACTTTC
V: TRBV5-1; J: TRBJ2-7; size: -; D: TRBD2; CDR3: CASTPGGGYEQYF; DNA: TGCGCCAGCACCCCGGGCGGGGGCTACGAGCAGTACTTC
V: TRBV19; J: TRBJ2-2; size: -; D: -; CDR3: CASSMFEGTGELFF; DNA: TGTGCCAGTAGTATGTTCGAGGGCACCGGGGAGCTGTTTTTT
V: TRBV11-1; J: TRBJ2-7; size: -; D: TRBD1; CDR3: CASSLRQGTYEQYF; DNA: TGTGCCAGCAGCTTACGACAGGGGACCTACGAGCAGTACTTC
V: TRBV2; J: TRBJ2-1; size: -; D: -; CDR3: CASSQKTAGSDEQFF; DNA: TGTGCCAGCAGCCAGAAAACAGCTGGGTCGGATGAGCAGTTCTTC
V: TRBV7-3; J: TRBJ2-2; size: -; D: -; CDR3: CASSLGGINTGELFF; DNA: TGTGCCAGCAGCTTAGGCGGGATTAACACCGGGGAGCTGTTTTTT
V: TRBV5-1; J: TRBJ1-1; size: -; D: -; CDR3: CASSPRVANTEAFF; DNA: TGCGCCAGCAGCCCCAGGGTCGCGAACACTGAAGCTTTCTTT
V: TRBV18; J: TRBJ2-1; size: -; D: -; CDR3: CASSPLQGDNEQFF; DNA: TGTGCCAGCTCACCACTACAGGGTGACAATGAGCAGTTCTTC
V: TRBV7-3; J: TRBJ2-3; size: -; D: -; CDR3: CASSLRMTDTQYF; DNA: TGTGCCAGCAGCCTTCGGATGACTGATACGCAGTATTTT
V: TRBV4-1; J: TRBJ2-2; size: -; D: TRBD2; CDR3: CASSHGLANTGELFF; DNA: TGCGCCAGCAGCCACGGACTAGCAAACACCGGGGAGCTGTTTTTT
V: TRBV9; J: TRBJ2-1; size: -; D: TRBD2; CDR3: CASSGGLVAYNEQFF; DNA: TGTGCCAGCAGCGGGGGACTAGTCGCTTACAATGAGCAGTTCTTC
V: TRBV5-4; J: TRBJ2-4; size: -; D: -; CDR3: CASSLGQEKINIQYF; DNA: TGTGCCAGCAGCTTGGGACAGGAGAAGATTAACATTCAGTACTTC
V: TRBV28; J: TRBJ2-3; size: -; D: TRBD1; CDR3: CASSSRTGSTDTQYF; DNA: TGTGCCAGCAGTTCGCGGACAGGGTCCACAGATACGCAGTATTTT
V: TRBV5-1; J: TRBJ2-6; size: -; D: -; CDR3: CASSTVSGANVLTF; DNA: TGCGCCAGCAGCACGGTCTCTGGGGCCAACGTCCTGACTTTC
V: TRBV7-2; J: TRBJ1-2; size: -; D: -; CDR3: CASSLATVPRSYTF; DNA: TGTGCCAGCAGCTTAGCGACAGTCCCGAGAAGCTACACCTTC
V: TRBV16; J: TRBJ2-1; size: once; D: TRBD2; CDR3: CASSQLTGATSGGYNEQFF; DNA: TGTGCCAGCAGCCAACTGACAGGGGCGACTAGCGGGGGCTACAATGAGCAGTTCTTC
V: TRBV6-5; J: TRBJ1-6; size: few; D: -; CDR3: CASSYSSGTSDSPLHF; DNA: TGTGCCAGCAGTTACTCCTCCGGGACTTCCGATTCACCCCTCCACTTT
V: TRBV18; J: TRBJ1-1; size: -; D: TRBD1; CDR3: CASSPPFRDRGTEAFF; DNA: TGTGCCAGCTCACCGCCCTTCCGGGACAGGGGGACTGAAGCTTTCTTT
V: TRBV7-2; J: TRBJ1-5; size: -; D: -; CDR3: CASSLGGGRGGQPQHF; DNA: TGTGCCAGCAGCTTAGGGGGCGGCAGGGGCGGTCAGCCCCAGCATTTT
V: TRBV7-9; J: TRBJ2-7; size: -; D: -; CDR3: CASSVDGISSYEQYF; DNA: TGTGCCAGCAGTGTCGACGGGATAAGCTCCTACGAGCAGTACTTC
V: TRBV7-2; J: TRBJ1-2; size: -; D: -; CDR3: CASSLQGRHYGYTF; DNA: TGTGCCAGCAGCTTGCAGGGGCGGCACTATGGCTACACCTTC
V: TRBV28; J: TRBJ1-2; size: -; D: -; CDR3: CASRPQPGTSFFNYGYTF; DNA: TGTGCCAGCAGACCGCAACCCGGGACAAGTTTCTTTAACTATGGCTACACCTTC
V: TRBV7-8; J: TRBJ2-3; size: -; D: TRBD1; CDR3: CASKTGGADTQYF; DNA: TGTGCCAGCAAGACAGGGGGCGCAGATACGCAGTATTTT
V: TRBV5-1; J: TRBJ2-1; size: -; D: -; CDR3: CASSLGVAAYNEQFF; DNA: TGCGCCAGCAGCTTGGGTGTGGCGGCCTACAATGAGCAGTTCTTC
V: TRBV28; J: TRBJ1-1; size: -; D: -; CDR3: CASSQITANTEAFF; DNA: TGTGCCAGCAGCCAAATTACAGCGAACACTGAAGCTTTCTTT
V: TRBV28; J: TRBJ1-5; size: -; D: -; CDR3: CASSIPQGKTTF; DNA: TGTGCCAGCAGTATCCCACAGGGAAAAACCACCTTT
V: TRBV19; J: TRBJ1-5; size: -; D: -; CDR3: CASSHRRGGEQPQHF; DNA: TGTGCCAGTAGTCACCGGCGGGGGGGCGAGCAGCCCCAGCATTTT